Presented here are 27 T cell receptor beta chains from one specimen sequenced in a study of molecular identifiers for immune sequencing clone quantification. TCRdb re-called the PCR reads with MiXCR, one entry per CDR3 protein. The sample lists some 320,000 distinct CDR3 sequences; around a fifth were seen once. The sample consisted of naive CD8+ T cells from blood, with Jurkat cell RNA spiked in. Subset given: FACS-sorted CD8+CD4-CCR7+CD45RA+ naive T cells. The receptors originated from a human donor in good health. Some libraries in this study had Jurkat cell RNA spiked in.

This clonotype was seen many times. The rearrangement links TRBV12-3 or TRBV12-4 to TRBJ2-7, with a possible D match to TRBD1 (6 bases). Trimming stripped 6 bases from V and 1 base from J, with 19 bases between. The CDR3 extends over 16 amino acids. In DNA form, the CDR3 reads TGTGCCAGCAGCGGCGGACAGATTGAGAGGTCCTACGAGCAGTACTTC. Translating gives CASSGGQIERSYEQYF.

A note on this clonotype: A much bigger clone sits one base away, suggesting this may be a read error. J is TRBJ1-5 and V is TRBV6-1, with 7 bases identical to TRBD1. The CDR3 is 15 amino acids. The V segment lost 3 bases and the J segment 5 bases; nucleotides outside the gene matches: 7. Germline CDR1 is MNHNS and CDR2 is SASEGT. The CDR3 nucleotides are TGTGCCAGCAGTGAGTACAGGACAGGAGATCAGCCCCAGCATTTT. This codes for CASSEYRTGDQPQHF.

With respect to this clonotype: One end of the junction is discordant with germline, which a read error may explain. The chain is built from TRBV13 and TRBJ1-1; no clear D. Germline V gene lookup returns CDR1 PRHDT and CDR2 FYEKMQ (reference sequence). This CDR3 contains 13 residues. The CDR3 bases are TGTGCCAGCGGCTTAGACATGAACACTGAAGCTTTCTTT. Amino acids: CASGLDMNTEAFF.

There are many counts of this clonotype. The chain has TRBV29-1 and TRBJ1-4; D gene unclear. V was trimmed by 1 base and J by 4 bases, leaving 4 bases between them. The CDR3 is 12 residues long. The germline V gene has CDR1 SQVTM and CDR2 ANQGSEA. CDR3 region: CSVEGNNEKLFF. As DNA, the CDR3 is TGCAGCGTTGAAGGGAATAATGAAAAACTGTTTTTT.

This clonotype turned up a few times. V gene TRBV4-1 combines with J gene TRBJ1-2; 10 bases are shared with TRBD1. The trim removed 3 bases at V and 4 bases at J, leaving 2 bases unmatched. The CDR3 is made up of 14 amino acids. Germline CDR1 reads MGHRA; CDR2 reads YSYEKL. CDR3 loop: CASSQRQGAYGYTF. CDR3 nucleotides: TGCGCCAGCAGCCAGAGACAGGGGGCCTATGGCTACACCTTC.

This clonotype occurred many times. The chain is built from TRBV11-2 and TRBJ2-1; D is perhaps TRBD2 (6 bases). Looked up from germline, CDR1 is SGHAT and CDR2 is FQNNGV. The ends were cut back, 8 bases at V and 0 bases at J, with 11 bases in the middle. The CDR3 covers 14 residues. DNA of the CDR3: TGTGCCAGCCAAGGAGGGAGCTCCTACAATGAGCAGTTCTTC. This sequence encodes CASQGGSSYNEQFF.

In this sample, this clonotype turned up many times. V and J are TRBV20-1 and TRBJ1-2; D unclear. The CDR3 is made up of 9 amino acids. Trimming took off 3 bases at V and 5 bases at J, with 1 base between the two ends. Germline V lookup: CDR1 DFQATT, CDR2 SNEGSKA (reference sequence). The CDR3 spells CSASYGYTF. For the CDR3, the DNA is TGCAGTGCTAGTTATGGCTACACCTTC.

There are many counts of this clonotype. The V and J genes are TRBV20-1 and TRBJ1-5; 8 bases are a match to TRBD1. Germline loops: CDR1 DFQATT, CDR2 SNEGSKA (reference sequence). J gave up 3 bases and V 5 bases, and 12 bases lay outside the gene matches. The CDR3 is 16 residues long. CDR3 protein: CSAGAFGQGPNQPQHF. In nucleotides, the CDR3 is TGCAGTGCTGGGGCATTTGGACAGGGCCCCAATCAGCCCCAGCATTTT.

Only a few counts were recorded for this clonotype. This chain connects TRBV28 to TRBJ1-5; D is uncertain. Germline loops: CDR1 MDHEN, CDR2 SYDVKM. This CDR3 comprises 17 residues. V was cut by 8 bases and J by 6 bases, with 26 bases left in between. CDR3 coding DNA: TGTGCCAGCCATTCGCCAGATTTAAGGTCGATGGGTCAGCCCCAGCATTTT. Translating gives CASHSPDLRSMGQPQHF. Full variable domain (outside the CDR3, taken from reference TRBV28 and TRBJ1-5): DVKVTQSSRYLVKRTGEKVFLECVQDMDHENMFWYRQDPGLGLRLIYFSYDVKMKEKGDIPEGYSVSREKKERFSLILESASTNQTSMYLCASHSPDLRSMGQPQHFGDGTRLSIL.

This clonotype was observed at least ten times. The J gene is TRBJ1-1, the V gene TRBV7-2, with D maybe TRBD1 (5 bases). Germline lookup yields CDR1 SGHTA and CDR2 FQGNSA. The CDR3 has 15 amino acids. Trimming removed 0 bases from V and 5 bases from J, with 13 bases in between. The CDR3 region is CASSLAAGRSTEAFF. DNA of the CDR3: TGTGCCAGCAGCTTAGCGGCAGGGAGGAGTACTGAAGCTTTCTTT.

This clonotype was recorded at least ten times. The rearrangement uses TRBV14 and TRBJ2-3, with 7 bases identical to TRBD1. CDR3 size: 14 residues. Trimming removed 4 bases from V and 5 bases from J; junction bases left unmatched: 6. Germline-derived CDR1 and CDR2 are SGHDN and FVKESK. CDR3 DNA sequence: TGTGCCAGCAGCCGCCGGGACAGTTTAGATACGCAGTATTTT. Translation: CASSRRDSLDTQYF.

This clonotype came up many times. The rearrangement uses TRBV5-1 and TRBJ2-5; D remains ambiguous. The ends were cut back, 4 bases at V and 0 bases at J, with 10 bases in the middle. Germline values: CDR1 SGHRS, CDR2 YFSETQ. The CDR3 sequence is 14 residues long. CDR3 nucleotides: TGCGCCAGCAGCGGCTTGGAGTACCAAGAGACCCAGTACTTC. This sequence encodes CASSGLEYQETQYF.

The chain joins TRBV19 to TRBJ1-5; TRBD1 might be the D (6 bases). This CDR3 is built from 15 residues. V shed 4 bases and J shed 4 bases, with 14 bases lying between them. Germline-derived CDR1 and CDR2 are LNHDA and SQIVND (reference sequence). The CDR3 loop reads CASSTRTESNQPQHF. The DNA for the CDR3 is TGTGCCAGTAGTACTAGGACAGAGTCGAATCAGCCCCAGCATTTT.

Concerning this clonotype: A single base separates this from a much larger clone, so it may be a read error. This sequence joins TRBV5-6 and TRBJ2-7; no clear D gene. CDR3 size: 16 residues. Trimming pared 0 bases from V and 2 bases from J, leaving 15 bases between. Per the germline V gene, CDR1 is SGHDT and CDR2 is YYEEEE. CDR3 bases: TGTGCCAGCAGCTTGGTTCGCGACATGGACGCCTACGAGCAGTACTTC. This encodes CASSLVRDMDAYEQYF.

This clonotype was seen at least ten times. J is TRBJ2-4 and V is TRBV4-3; D is perhaps TRBD2 (6 bases). The V gene's germline CDR1 is LGHNA and CDR2 YSLEER. Trimming shortened V by 0 bases and J by 1 base, and 13 bases separated the two germline ends. The CDR3 contains 17 residues. CDR3 amino acids: CASSQEWEAVAKNIQYF. Here the CDR3 DNA reads TGCGCCAGCAGCCAAGAATGGGAGGCTGTGGCCAAAAACATTCAGTACTTC.

This clonotype was seen repeatedly, ten times or more. This chain connects TRBV7-3 to TRBJ2-1; 10 nucleotides line up with TRBD2. CDR1 is SGHTA and CDR2 is FQGTGA in the germline V gene. The CDR3 extends over 15 amino acids. V lost 1 base to trimming and J lost 3 bases; unmatched junction nucleotides: 0. CDR3 bases: TGTGCCAGCAGCTTAATAGCGGGAGGCTACAATGAGCAGTTCTTC. Translated, it gives CASSLIAGGYNEQFF. Based on the CDR3 plus reference TRBV7-3 and TRBJ2-1, the full variable domain is GAGVSQTPSNKVTEKGKYVELRCDPISGHTALYWYRQSLGQGPEFLIYFQGTGAADDSGLPNDRFFAVRPEGSVSTLKIQRTERGDSAVYLCASSLIAGGYNEQFFGPGTRLTVL.

This clonotype was observed a handful of times. The V call is TRBV30, the J call TRBJ2-5; D remains ambiguous. Germline V lookup: CDR1 GTSNPN, CDR2 SVGIG (reference sequence). V dropped 3 bases and J dropped 5 bases, with 7 bases sitting between them. The CDR3 has 11 residues. This chain's CDR3 is CAWSQMETQYF. For the CDR3, the DNA is TGTGCCTGGAGCCAGATGGAGACCCAGTACTTC.

The V and J genes are TRBV9 and TRBJ2-3, with D hard to call. Germline V CDR1 and CDR2: SGDLS, YYNGEE. The CDR3 extends over 14 amino acids. V lost 6 bases and J lost 2, with 13 bases in between. CDR3: CASNLDGYTDTQYF. Written as DNA, the CDR3 is TGTGCCAGCAACCTGGACGGTTACACAGATACGCAGTATTTT.

This clonotype was recorded at least ten times. The chain links TRBV29-1 to TRBJ2-5, with 9 bases matching TRBD2. The CDR3 consists of 16 residues. Germline V gives CDR1 SQVTM, CDR2 ANQGSEA. The J segment lost 1 base and the V segment lost 3 bases, leaving 9 bases of the junction unmatched. CDR3 nucleotides: TGCAGCGTTGAGACCTTAGCGGGAGTGACCCAAGAGACCCAGTACTTC. It yields the protein CSVETLAGVTQETQYF.

This clonotype was observed at least ten times. The V and J genes are TRBV4-3 and TRBJ2-7, with 8 bases lining up with TRBD1. CDR1 LGHNA and CDR2 YSLEER come from the germline V gene. The CDR3 covers 13 residues. Germline trimming cut 3 bases from V and 4 bases from J; bases unmatched to any gene: 2. The CDR3 DNA reads TGCGCCAGCAGCCAGGACAGGGTGTACGAGCAGTACTTC. Translated, it gives CASSQDRVYEQYF.

The sample holds a few counts of this clonotype. The CDR3 loop reads CASSLGQVREQYF. CDR3 nucleotides: TGTGCCAGCAGCTTAGGACAGGTACGCGAGCAGTACTTC. V and J are TRBV7-9 and TRBJ2-7, with D maybe TRBD1 (6 bases). Trimming cost V 1 base and J 6 bases, with 10 bases left between them. Germline CDR1 SEHNR, CDR2 FQNEAQ (reference sequence). This CDR3 region has 13 residues.

This clonotype has ten or more counts. The J gene is TRBJ1-6, the V gene TRBV5-5; a possible D gene is TRBD1 (5 bases). The CDR3 loop spans 13 amino acids. V was pared by 0 bases and J by 12 bases, with 10 bases between. In germline, CDR1 is SGHKS, CDR2 YYEKEE (reference sequence). The chain's CDR3 is CASSLGPGGPLHF. The CDR3 DNA is TGTGCCAGCAGCTTGGGCCCGGGGGGACCCCTCCACTTT.

In regard to this clonotype: A read error may be the cause here, since a much bigger clone is one base away. V and J are TRBV6-5 and TRBJ2-2; maybe TRBD2 (5 bases). The CDR3 is 16 residues long. Germline assignment: CDR1 MNHEY and CDR2 SVGAGI. The CDR3 sequence is CASSYFTTGNTGELSF. Written as DNA, the CDR3 is TGTGCCAGCAGTTACTTTACCACCGGGAACACCGGGGAGCTGTCTTTT.

This clonotype was recorded many times. This rearrangement joins TRBV30 to TRBJ2-4, with D perhaps being TRBD1 or TRBD2 (5 bases each). Deletions cut 4 bases from V and 8 bases from J, with 9 bases between. CDR1 is GTSNPN, CDR2 SVGIG, per germline (reference sequence). The CDR3 runs to 11 residues. This CDR3 is CAWTGSDIQYF. The CDR3 nucleotides read TGTGCCTGGACAGGGAGTGACATTCAGTACTTC.

This clonotype has a count of ten or more. This sequence joins TRBV10-2 and TRBJ1-6; no firm D call. The V gene lost 4 bases and the J gene lost 9 bases, with 10 bases spanning the gap. This CDR3 is 13 amino acids long. Germline V gene sequence: CDR1 WSHSY, CDR2 SAAADI. This chain's CDR3 is CASSVGFGSPLHF. DNA of the CDR3: TGCGCCAGCAGTGTTGGATTCGGTTCACCCCTCCACTTT.

The rearrangement uses TRBV6-5 and TRBJ1-1, with 7 bases that match TRBD1. After removal of 2 bases from V and 11 bases from J, the junction contained 11 bases not matched to a gene. The CDR3 sequence is 14 residues long. Germline V CDR1 and CDR2: MNHEY, SVGAGI. In DNA form, the CDR3 reads TGTGCCAGCAGTTACGTCCCAGGGGGGGCGGTGGCTTTCTTT. Protein: CASSYVPGGAVAFF.

The table lists this clonotype with a few counts. The genes are TRBV30 and TRBJ2-7, with D unresolved. Looked up from germline, CDR1 is GTSNPN and CDR2 is SVGIG (reference sequence). The CDR3 is 14 amino acids. Trimming removed 2 bases from V and 3 bases from J, with 14 bases in between. This CDR3 is CAWSSYLTNYEQYF. CDR3 bases: TGTGCCTGGAGTTCTTACCTTACTAACTACGAGCAGTACTTC. Complete variable domain (other parts from reference TRBV30 and TRBJ2-7): SQTIHQWPATLVQPVGSPLSLECTVEGTSNPNLYWYRQAAGRGLQLLFYSVGIGQISSEVPQNLSASRPQDRQFILSSKKLLLSDSGFYLCAWSSYLTNYEQYFGPGTRLTVT.